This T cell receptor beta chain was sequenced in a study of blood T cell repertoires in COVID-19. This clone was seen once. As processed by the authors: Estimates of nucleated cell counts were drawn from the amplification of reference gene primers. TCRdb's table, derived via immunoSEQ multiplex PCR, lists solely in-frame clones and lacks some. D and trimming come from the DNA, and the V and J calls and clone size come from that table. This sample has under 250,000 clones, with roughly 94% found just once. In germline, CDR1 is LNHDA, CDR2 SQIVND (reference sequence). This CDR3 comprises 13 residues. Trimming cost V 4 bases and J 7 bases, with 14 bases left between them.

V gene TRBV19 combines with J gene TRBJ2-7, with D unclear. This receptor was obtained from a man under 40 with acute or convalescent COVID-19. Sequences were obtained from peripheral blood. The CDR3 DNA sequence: TGTGCCAGTAGTAAACAGAGCTACGAAGAGCAGTACTTC. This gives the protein CASSKQSYEEQYF.